What follows is one TCR beta chain and its context. This table comes from immunoSEQ multiplex PCR, and its TCRdb copy is limited to in-frame clones, with some not included. The sample includes fewer than 300,000 clones, about 90% of them seen just once. The data were taken from a study of blood T cell repertoires in COVID-19. J lost 2 bases, V lost 0 bases, and 8 bases had no gene match. CDR3 length: 17 amino acids. CDR1 and CDR2 (germline): LGHNA, YNFKEQ. The TCR originated in a woman aged 45-60 years with acute or convalescent COVID-19. The genes are TRBV4-2 and TRBJ2-5; 8 nucleotides align to TRBD2. Specimen: peripheral blood. CDR3 nucleotide sequence: TGTGCCAGCAGCCAAGATCCGGCGGGAGGAACACAAGAGACCCAGTACTTC. Protein product: CASSQDPAGGTQETQYF.